What follows describes a single TCR beta chain. What it recognizes is unknown. The TCRbeta library was prepared with unique molecular identifiers. Via MiXCR, TCRdb re-called the PCR reads, giving one row per CDR3 protein. The sample carries over 400,000 distinct CDR3 sequences, roughly 43% recorded once. These data originate in a study of T-cell reconstitution after alpha-beta-depleted transplantation in children. Overall study results and limits: The high TCRbeta diversity at day 60 in some patients came from surviving recipient T cells and thymic progenitors. About two months after transplant, alpha-beta T cells reportedly came from several hundred expanded graft clones. Most T-cell counts and diversity one year after the transplant came from T cells that were newly produced.

Germline V lookup: CDR1 SGHAT, CDR2 FQNNGV. The CDR3 has 15 residues. Trimming took 5 bases from V and 3 from J, leaving 17 bases between them. The chain has TRBV11-2 and TRBJ2-7; maybe TRBD1 (5 bases). The source of this sequence is a girl aged 2 to 10 with aplastic anemia, due to receive a stem cell transplant. The material sequenced was PBMCs, taken before TCRalphabeta/CD19-depleted stem cell transplant. The chain's CDR3 is CASSRPSRDDYEQYF. CDR3 nucleotide sequence: TGTGCCAGCAGCCGCCCAAGCAGGGATGACTACGAGCAGTACTTC.